A selection of T cell receptor beta chains follows, all from one sample in a study of shared clonotypes between healthy human individuals. Clones were sequenced by immunoSEQ multiplex PCR, and TCRdb holds only the in-frame ones, with some missing. Found here are about 2.3 million clones, just over 90% of them singletons; the top ten hold about 0.41%. The sample taken for sequencing was naive CD4+ T cells from PBMCs. These receptors all stem from a young man in good health. Some clones in this sample may be carry-over from other donors' samples. The CDR3 runs from the conserved cysteine through the conserved F or W. Each record gives: CDR3 protein, CDR3 DNA, clone size, D gene, J gene, V gene. The D gene is left open where the match is weak. Clone sizes are given selectively: once, few, many, or a class where the clone is expanded.

CDR3 protein: CASSFGGPNTEAFF
CDR3 DNA: TGTGCCAGCAGCTTCGGGGGACCGAACACTGAAGCTTTCTTT
clone size: -
D gene: -
J gene: TRBJ1-1
V gene: TRBV5-5

CDR3 protein: CASSYRTGELFF
CDR3 DNA: TGTGCCAGCAGTTACCGCACCGGGGAGCTGTTTTTT
clone size: few
D gene: -
J gene: TRBJ2-2
V gene: TRBV6-5

CDR3 protein: CASSLPTGPSSTQYF
CDR3 DNA: TGTGCCAGCAGTTTGCCGACAGGGCCCTCTTCTACGCAGTATTTT
clone size: -
D gene: TRBD1
J gene: TRBJ2-3
V gene: TRBV28

CDR3 protein: CASSPGDSTFQETQYF
CDR3 DNA: TGTGCCAGCAGCCCGGGGGACAGTACCTTTCAAGAGACCCAGTACTTC
clone size: once
D gene: -
J gene: TRBJ2-5
V gene: TRBV7-2

CDR3 protein: CASSLDRGGYYEQYF
CDR3 DNA: TGTGCCAGCTCACTCGACAGGGGTGGGTACTACGAGCAGTACTTC
clone size: -
D gene: TRBD1
J gene: TRBJ2-7
V gene: TRBV18

CDR3 protein: CASSPPSRPGTQYF
CDR3 DNA: TGTGCCAGCTCACCTCCTAGTCGCCCCGGGACCCAGTACTTC
clone size: -
D gene: -
J gene: TRBJ2-5
V gene: TRBV18

CDR3 protein: CATQTGVAAGELFF
CDR3 DNA: TGCGCCACCCAGACAGGGGTCGCCGCCGGGGAGCTGTTTTTT
clone size: -
D gene: TRBD1
J gene: TRBJ2-2
V gene: TRBV5-1

CDR3 protein: CASNFGTGGFSRNQPQHF
CDR3 DNA: TGTGCCAGTAATTTTGGCACAGGGGGGTTCAGTCGCAATCAGCCCCAGCATTTT
clone size: -
D gene: TRBD1
J gene: TRBJ1-5
V gene: TRBV19

CDR3 protein: CASSLDLLVHTGELFF
CDR3 DNA: TGTGCCAGCAGCTTAGATCTCCTAGTACACACCGGGGAGCTGTTTTTT
clone size: -
D gene: -
J gene: TRBJ2-2
V gene: TRBV11-2

CDR3 protein: CASRDEARREGAPYEQYF
CDR3 DNA: TGTGCCAGCAGGGATGAGGCCCGTAGAGAGGGGGCACCGTACGAGCAGTACTTC
clone size: -
D gene: TRBD1
J gene: TRBJ2-7
V gene: TRBV9